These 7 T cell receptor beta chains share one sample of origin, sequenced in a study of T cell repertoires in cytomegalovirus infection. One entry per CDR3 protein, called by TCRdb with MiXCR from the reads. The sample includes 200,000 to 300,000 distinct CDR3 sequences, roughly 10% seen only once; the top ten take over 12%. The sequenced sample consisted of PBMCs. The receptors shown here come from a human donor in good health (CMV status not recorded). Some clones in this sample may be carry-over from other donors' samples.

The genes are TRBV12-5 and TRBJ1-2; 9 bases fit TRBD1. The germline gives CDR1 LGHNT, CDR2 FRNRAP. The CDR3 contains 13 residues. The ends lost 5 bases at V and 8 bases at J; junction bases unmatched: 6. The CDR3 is CASGPTGGGGYTF. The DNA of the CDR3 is TGTGCTAGTGGTCCTACAGGGGGCGGAGGCTACACCTTC.

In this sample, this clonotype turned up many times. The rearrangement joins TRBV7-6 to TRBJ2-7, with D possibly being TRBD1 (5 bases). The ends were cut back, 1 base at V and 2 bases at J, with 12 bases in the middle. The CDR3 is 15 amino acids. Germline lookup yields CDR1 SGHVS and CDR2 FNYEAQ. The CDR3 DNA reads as TGTGCCAGCAGCTTAGGGGCAGGGTATCCCTACGAGCAGTACTTC. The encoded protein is CASSLGAGYPYEQYF.

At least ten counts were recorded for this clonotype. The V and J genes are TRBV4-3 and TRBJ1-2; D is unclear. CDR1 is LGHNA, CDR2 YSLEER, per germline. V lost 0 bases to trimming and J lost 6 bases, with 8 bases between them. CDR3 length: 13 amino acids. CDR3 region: CASSQDPGDGYTF. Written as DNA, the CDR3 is TGCGCCAGCAGCCAAGATCCCGGGGATGGCTACACCTTC.

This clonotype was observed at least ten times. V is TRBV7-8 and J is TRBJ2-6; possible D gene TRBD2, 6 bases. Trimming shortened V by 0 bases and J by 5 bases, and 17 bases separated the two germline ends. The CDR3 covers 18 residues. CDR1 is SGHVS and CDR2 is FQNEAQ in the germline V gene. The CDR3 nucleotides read TGTGCCAGCAGCTTAGCGCGGGATGGGGTCGGCCGGGCCAACGTCCTGACTTTC. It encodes CASSLARDGVGRANVLTF.

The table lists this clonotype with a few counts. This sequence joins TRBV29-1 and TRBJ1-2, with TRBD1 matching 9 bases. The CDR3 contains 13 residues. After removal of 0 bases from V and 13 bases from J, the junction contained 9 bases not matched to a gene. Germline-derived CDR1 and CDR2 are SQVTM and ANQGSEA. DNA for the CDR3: TGCAGCGTTGAAGAGGACAGGGGTTTCGAAGGCACCTTC. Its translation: CSVEEDRGFEGTF.

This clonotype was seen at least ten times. This CDR3 reads CASSVSGTGKSPLHF. CDR3 coding DNA: TGTGCCAGTAGTGTATCCGGGACAGGCAAATCACCCCTCCACTTT. The V and J genes are TRBV19 and TRBJ1-6; 8 bases match TRBD1. V shed 5 bases and J 10 bases; nucleotides not matched to a gene: 10. The CDR3 sequence is 15 residues long. Germline values: CDR1 LNHDA, CDR2 SQIVND (reference sequence).

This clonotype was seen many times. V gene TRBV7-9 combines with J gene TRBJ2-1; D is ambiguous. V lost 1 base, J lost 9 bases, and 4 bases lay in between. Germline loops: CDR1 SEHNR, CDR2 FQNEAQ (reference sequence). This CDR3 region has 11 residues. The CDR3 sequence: CASSLVPEQFF. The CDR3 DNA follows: TGTGCCAGCAGCTTAGTGCCTGAGCAGTTCTTC.